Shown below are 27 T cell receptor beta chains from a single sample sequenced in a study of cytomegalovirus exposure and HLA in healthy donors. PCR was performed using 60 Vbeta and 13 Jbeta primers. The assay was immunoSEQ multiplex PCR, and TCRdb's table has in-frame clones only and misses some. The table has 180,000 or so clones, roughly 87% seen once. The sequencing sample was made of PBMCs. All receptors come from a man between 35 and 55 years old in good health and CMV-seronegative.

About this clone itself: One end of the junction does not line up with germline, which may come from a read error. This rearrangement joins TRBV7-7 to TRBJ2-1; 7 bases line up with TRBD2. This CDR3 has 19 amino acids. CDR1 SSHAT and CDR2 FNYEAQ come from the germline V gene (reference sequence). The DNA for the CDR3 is TGTGCTAGCAGCTTAGCGCCCCAGTCGCGGGAGCTCACCTACAATGAGCAGTTCTTC. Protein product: CASSLAPQSRELTYNEQFF.

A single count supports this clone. CDR3 in DNA: TGTGCCAGCTCACCACCCAGGACAGGGAAATACGGGGAGCTGTTTTTT. Translating gives CASSPPRTGKYGELFF. V and J are TRBV18 and TRBJ2-2; TRBD1 agrees at 8 bases. Losses at the gene ends were 0 bases for V and 7 bases for J; bases not matched to a gene: 7. Germline CDR1 reads KGHSH; CDR2 reads LQKENI. This CDR3 region has 16 residues.

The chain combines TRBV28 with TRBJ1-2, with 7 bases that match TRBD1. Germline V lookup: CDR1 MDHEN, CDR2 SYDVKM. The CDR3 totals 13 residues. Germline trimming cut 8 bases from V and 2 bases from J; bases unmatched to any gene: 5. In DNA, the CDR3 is TGTGCCAGCGTCACAGGGGCGAACTATGGCTACACCTTC. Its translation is CASVTGANYGYTF.

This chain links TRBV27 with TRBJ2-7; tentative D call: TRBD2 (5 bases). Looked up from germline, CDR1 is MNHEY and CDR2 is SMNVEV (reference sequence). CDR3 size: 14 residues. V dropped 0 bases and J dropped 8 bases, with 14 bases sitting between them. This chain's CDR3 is CASSLSTRTDKQYF. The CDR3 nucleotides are TGTGCCAGCAGTTTATCGACCAGGACTGACAAGCAGTACTTC.

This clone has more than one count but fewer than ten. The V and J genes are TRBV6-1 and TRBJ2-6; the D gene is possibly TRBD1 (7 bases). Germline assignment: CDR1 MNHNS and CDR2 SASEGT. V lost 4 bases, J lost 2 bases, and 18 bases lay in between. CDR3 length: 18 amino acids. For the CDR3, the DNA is TGTGCCAGCAGTGCCGGAGGGACAGCTGGGACTGGGGCCAACGTCCTGACTTTC. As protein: CASSAGGTAGTGANVLTF.

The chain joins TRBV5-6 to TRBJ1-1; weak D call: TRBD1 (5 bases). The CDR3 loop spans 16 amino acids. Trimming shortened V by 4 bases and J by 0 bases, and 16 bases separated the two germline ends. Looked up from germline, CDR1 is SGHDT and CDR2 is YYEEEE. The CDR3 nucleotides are TGTGCCAGCAGCCTCAGACAGATACGCATGAACACTGAAGCTTTCTTT. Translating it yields CASSLRQIRMNTEAFF.

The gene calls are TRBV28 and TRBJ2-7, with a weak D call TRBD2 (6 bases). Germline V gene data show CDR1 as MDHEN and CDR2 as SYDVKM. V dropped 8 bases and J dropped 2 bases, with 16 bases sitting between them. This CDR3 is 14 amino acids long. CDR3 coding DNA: TGTGCCAGCTGGGCCGGGACTCATGCCTACGAGCAGTACTTC. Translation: CASWAGTHAYEQYF.

The CDR3 here is CASSQEPGVQYF. DNA of the CDR3: TGCGCCAGCAGCCAAGAACCGGGGGTGCAGTATTTT. V gene TRBV4-3 combines with J gene TRBJ2-3; D is possibly TRBD2 (6 bases). The CDR3 covers 12 residues. Deletions cut 0 bases from V and 11 bases from J, with 9 bases between. CDR1 is LGHNA, CDR2 YSLEER, per germline.

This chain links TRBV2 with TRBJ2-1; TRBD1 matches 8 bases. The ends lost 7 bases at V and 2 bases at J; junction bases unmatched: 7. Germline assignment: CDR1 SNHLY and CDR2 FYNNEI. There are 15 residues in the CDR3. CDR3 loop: CASTLSGGPYNEQFF. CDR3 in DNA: TGTGCCAGCACTTTATCAGGGGGCCCCTACAATGAGCAGTTCTTC.

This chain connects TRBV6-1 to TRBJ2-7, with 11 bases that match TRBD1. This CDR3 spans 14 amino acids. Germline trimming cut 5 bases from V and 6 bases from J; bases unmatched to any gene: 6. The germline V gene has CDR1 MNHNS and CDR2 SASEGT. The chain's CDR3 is CASSRGTGGGEQYF. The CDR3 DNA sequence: TGTGCCAGCAGTAGGGGGACAGGGGGAGGCGAGCAGTACTTC.

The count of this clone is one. DNA of the CDR3: TGTGCCAGCAGTTTAGGGGCTTATTACGAGCAGTACTTC. It translates to CASSLGAYYEQYF. The chain links TRBV27 to TRBJ2-7, with D possibly TRBD1 on 5 matching bases. The CDR3 has 13 amino acids. Trimming shortened V by 2 bases and J by 4 bases, and 9 bases separated the two germline ends. Germline V gene sequence: CDR1 MNHEY, CDR2 SMNVEV (reference sequence).

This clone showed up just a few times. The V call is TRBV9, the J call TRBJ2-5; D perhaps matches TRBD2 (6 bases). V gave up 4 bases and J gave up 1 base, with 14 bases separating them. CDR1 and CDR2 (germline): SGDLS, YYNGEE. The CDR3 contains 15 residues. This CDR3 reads CASSPLGGFQETQYF. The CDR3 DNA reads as TGTGCCAGCAGCCCTCTCGGGGGATTCCAAGAGACCCAGTACTTC.

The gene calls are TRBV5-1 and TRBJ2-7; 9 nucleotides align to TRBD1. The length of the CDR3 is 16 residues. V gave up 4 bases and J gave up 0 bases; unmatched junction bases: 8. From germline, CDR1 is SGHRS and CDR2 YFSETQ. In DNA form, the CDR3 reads TGCGCCAGCAGCGCATTAGGGACAGGGAGCTCCTACGAGCAGTACTTC. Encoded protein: CASSALGTGSSYEQYF.

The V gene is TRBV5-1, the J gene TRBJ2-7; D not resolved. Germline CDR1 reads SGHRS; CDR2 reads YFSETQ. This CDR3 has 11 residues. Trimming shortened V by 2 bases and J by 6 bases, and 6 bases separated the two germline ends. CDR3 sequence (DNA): TGCGCCAGCAGCTTACGGTCCGAGCAGTACTTC. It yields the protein CASSLRSEQYF.

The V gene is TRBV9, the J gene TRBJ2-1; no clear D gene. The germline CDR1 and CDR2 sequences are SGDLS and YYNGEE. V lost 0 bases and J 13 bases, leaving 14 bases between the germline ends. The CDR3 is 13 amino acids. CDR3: CASSVGAPTAQFF. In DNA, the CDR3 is TGTGCCAGCAGCGTAGGGGCTCCAACTGCCCAGTTCTTC.

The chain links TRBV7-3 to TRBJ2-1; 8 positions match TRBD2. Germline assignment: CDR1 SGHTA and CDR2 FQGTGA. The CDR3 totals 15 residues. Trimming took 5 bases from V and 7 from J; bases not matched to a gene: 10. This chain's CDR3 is CASSPNGRARNEQFF. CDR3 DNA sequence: TGTGCCAGCAGCCCGAACGGGAGGGCTAGGAATGAGCAGTTCTTC. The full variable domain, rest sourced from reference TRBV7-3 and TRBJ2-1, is GAGVSQTPSNKVTEKGKYVELRCDPISGHTALYWYRQSLGQGPEFLIYFQGTGAADDSGLPNDRFFAVRPEGSVSTLKIQRTERGDSAVYLCASSPNGRARNEQFFGPGTRLTVL.

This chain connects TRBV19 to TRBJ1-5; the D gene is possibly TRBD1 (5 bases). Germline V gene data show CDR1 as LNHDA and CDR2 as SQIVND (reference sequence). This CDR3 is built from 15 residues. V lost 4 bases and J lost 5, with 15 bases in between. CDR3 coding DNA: TGTGCCAGTAGTAGCGGGACGGGGAGGTATCAGCCCCAGCATTTT. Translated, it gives CASSSGTGRYQPQHF. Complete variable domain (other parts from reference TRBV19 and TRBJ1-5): DGGITQSPKYLFRKEGQNVTLSCEQNLNHDAMYWYRQDPGQGLRLIYYSQIVNDFQKGDIAEGYSVSREKKESFPLTVTSAQKNPTAFYLCASSSGTGRYQPQHFGDGTRLSIL.

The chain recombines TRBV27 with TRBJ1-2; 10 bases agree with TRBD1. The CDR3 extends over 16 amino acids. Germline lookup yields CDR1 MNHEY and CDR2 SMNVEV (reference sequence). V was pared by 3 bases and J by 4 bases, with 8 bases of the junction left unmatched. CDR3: CASSFYPGTGVYGYTF. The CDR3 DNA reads TGTGCCAGCAGTTTCTACCCCGGGACAGGGGTCTATGGCTACACCTTC.

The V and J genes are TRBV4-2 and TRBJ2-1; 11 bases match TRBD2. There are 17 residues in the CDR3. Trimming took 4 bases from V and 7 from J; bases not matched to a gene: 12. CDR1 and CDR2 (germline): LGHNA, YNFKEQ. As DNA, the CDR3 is TGTGCCAGCAGCCTCTATAGCGGGGGGGCCCAGTGGAATGAGCAGTTCTTC. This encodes CASSLYSGGAQWNEQFF.

In nucleotides, the CDR3 is TGTGCCAGCGGGGTTGGGGGGGCAAGGACCTATGGCTACACCTTC. This translates into CASGVGGARTYGYTF. The chain has TRBV28 and TRBJ1-2; D might be TRBD1 (6 bases). Trimming left V 8 bases short and J 4 bases short, with 20 bases between. The CDR3 has 15 amino acids. In germline, CDR1 is MDHEN, CDR2 SYDVKM.

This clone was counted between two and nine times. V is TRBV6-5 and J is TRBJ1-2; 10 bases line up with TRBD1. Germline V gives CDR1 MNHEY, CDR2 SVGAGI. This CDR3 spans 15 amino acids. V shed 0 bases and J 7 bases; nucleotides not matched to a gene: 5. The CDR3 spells CASSYSGQGKGGYTF. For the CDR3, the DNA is TGTGCCAGCAGTTACTCGGGACAGGGGAAGGGTGGCTACACCTTC.

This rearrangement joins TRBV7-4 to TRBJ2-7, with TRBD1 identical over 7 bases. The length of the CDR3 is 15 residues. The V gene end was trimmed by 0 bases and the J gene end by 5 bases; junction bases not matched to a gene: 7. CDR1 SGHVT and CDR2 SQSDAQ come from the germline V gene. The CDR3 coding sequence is TGTGCCAGCAGCTTAGCGGAGAAGGGGGCCCACGAGCAGTACTTC. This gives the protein CASSLAEKGAHEQYF.

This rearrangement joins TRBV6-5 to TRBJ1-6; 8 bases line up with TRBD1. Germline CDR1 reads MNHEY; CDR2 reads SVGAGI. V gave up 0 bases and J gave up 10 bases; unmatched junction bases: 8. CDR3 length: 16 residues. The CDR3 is CASSYSGQGPGSPLHF. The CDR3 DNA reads TGTGCCAGCAGTTACTCAGGACAGGGACCCGGCTCACCCCTCCACTTT.

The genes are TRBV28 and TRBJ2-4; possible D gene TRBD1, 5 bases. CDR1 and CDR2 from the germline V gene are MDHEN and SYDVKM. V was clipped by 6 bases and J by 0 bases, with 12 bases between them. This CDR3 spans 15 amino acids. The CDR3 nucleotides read TGTGCCAGCAGCCCCTGGGGCTCAGCCAAAAACATTCAGTACTTC. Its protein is CASSPWGSAKNIQYF.

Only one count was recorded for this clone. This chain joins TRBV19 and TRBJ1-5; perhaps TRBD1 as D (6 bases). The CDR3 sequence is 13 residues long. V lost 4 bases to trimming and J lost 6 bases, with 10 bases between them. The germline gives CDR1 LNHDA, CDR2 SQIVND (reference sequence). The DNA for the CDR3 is TGTGCCAGTAGTAACAGGGCGGTTCAGCCCCAGCATTTT. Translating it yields CASSNRAVQPQHF. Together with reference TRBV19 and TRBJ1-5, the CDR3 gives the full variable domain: DGGITQSPKYLFRKEGQNVTLSCEQNLNHDAMYWYRQDPGQGLRLIYYSQIVNDFQKGDIAEGYSVSREKKESFPLTVTSAQKNPTAFYLCASSNRAVQPQHFGDGTRLSIL.

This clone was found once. The CDR3 is CASSLSRPAGSDTQYF. As DNA, the CDR3 is TGTGCCAGCAGTTTATCGCGCCCCGCGGGGTCAGATACGCAGTATTTT. V usage is TRBV27 and J usage is TRBJ2-3; D possibly corresponds to TRBD2 (6 bases). Germline V gives CDR1 MNHEY, CDR2 SMNVEV (reference sequence). Deletions cut 0 bases from V and 4 bases from J, with 14 bases between. This CDR3 has 16 residues.

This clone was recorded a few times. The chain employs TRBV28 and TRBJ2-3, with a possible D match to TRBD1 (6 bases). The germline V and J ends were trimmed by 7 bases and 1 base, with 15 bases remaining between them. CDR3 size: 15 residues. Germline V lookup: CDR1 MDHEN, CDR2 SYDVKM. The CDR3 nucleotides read TGTGCCAGCACGAACCGGGACACCCGCACAGATACGCAGTATTTT. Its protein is CASTNRDTRTDTQYF.